Listed here are 16 T cell receptor beta chains from one sample, sequenced in a study of shared clonotypes between healthy human individuals. Data came from immunoSEQ multiplex PCR; TCRdb stores just in-frame clones and leaves some out. Of roughly 2.5 million clones listed, approximately 94% were seen once; the top ten hold over 0.12%. The specimen was naive CD4+ T cells sorted from blood. Documented subset: CD45RA+ positively selected. Source of these receptors: a man aged 18 to 29 in good health.

The rearrangement joins TRBV15 to TRBJ2-3; 7 bases fit TRBD2. Per the germline V gene, CDR1 is LNHNV and CDR2 is YYDKDF (reference sequence). The CDR3 is made up of 14 amino acids. The junction had 6 bases not matched to a gene; V was cut back by 2 bases and J by 7 bases. The CDR3 DNA reads TGTGCCACCAGCAGACCGGGGGGTTGGAATACGCAGTATTTT. Translated: CATSRPGGWNTQYF. Full variable domain (remainder filled in from reference TRBV15 and TRBJ2-3): DAMVIQNPRYQVTQFGKPVTLSCSQTLNHNVMYWYQQKSSQAPKLLFHYYDKDFNNEADTPDNFQSRRPNTSFCFLDIRSPGLGDTAMYLCATSRPGGWNTQYFGPGTRLTVL.

This chain joins TRBV19 and TRBJ1-1, with D maybe TRBD1 (5 bases). The CDR3 consists of 13 residues. The V and J ends lost 8 bases and 1 base respectively, with 11 bases between them. Germline lookup yields CDR1 LNHDA and CDR2 SQIVND (reference sequence). This CDR3 is CASLFQGNTEAFF. CDR3 nucleotides: TGTGCCAGTTTATTCCAGGGGAACACTGAAGCTTTCTTT. Combining the CDR3 with reference TRBV19 and TRBJ1-1 gives the whole variable domain DGGITQSPKYLFRKEGQNVTLSCEQNLNHDAMYWYRQDPGQGLRLIYYSQIVNDFQKGDIAEGYSVSREKKESFPLTVTSAQKNPTAFYLCASLFQGNTEAFFGQGTRLTVV.

CDR3 nucleotide sequence: TGTGCCAGCAGCTTAGCGGGACAGGGAATAGGGCAGCCCCAGCATTTT. This gives the protein CASSLAGQGIGQPQHF. The chain employs TRBV7-2 and TRBJ1-5, with 9 bases fitting TRBD1. V dropped 0 bases and J dropped 7; count of bases not matched to a gene: 7. Per the germline V gene, CDR1 is SGHTA and CDR2 is FQGNSA. This CDR3 contains 16 residues.

V and J are TRBV19 and TRBJ2-2, with D perhaps TRBD2 (6 bases). This CDR3 is built from 14 residues. V shed 7 bases and J shed 4 bases, with 13 bases lying between them. Looked up from germline, CDR1 is LNHDA and CDR2 is SQIVND (reference sequence). CDR3 coding DNA: TGTGCCAGTAAAGGTCTGGGGGGCACCGGGGAGCTGTTTTTT. Translating it yields CASKGLGGTGELFF.

There are a few counts of this clone. The chain couples TRBV28 to TRBJ1-1; no reliable D call. The germline V and J ends were trimmed by 4 bases and 10 bases, with 16 bases remaining between them. There are 13 residues in the CDR3. Germline values: CDR1 MDHEN, CDR2 SYDVKM. CDR3 DNA: TGTGCCAGCAGTTCCCCCTGGGCCAGCGGAGCTTTCTTT. Translating it yields CASSSPWASGAFF.

This clone was counted between two and nine times. The genes are TRBV18 and TRBJ1-6; D not certain. CDR3 length: 14 residues. CDR1 KGHSH and CDR2 LQKENI come from the germline V gene. The V end was cut by 6 bases, the J end by 4 bases, with 10 bases between. In DNA, the CDR3 is TGTGCCAGCTCGTCTTCGCCGTATAATTCACCCCTCCACTTT. Translating gives CASSSSPYNSPLHF.

This clone was recorded once. This chain connects TRBV5-6 to TRBJ1-2; TRBD1 agrees at 8 bases. This CDR3 contains 13 residues. The V gene end was trimmed by 5 bases and the J gene end by 7 bases; junction bases not matched to a gene: 7. Germline assignment: CDR1 SGHDT and CDR2 YYEEEE. The CDR3 sequence is CASRLWTGSGYTF. The CDR3 DNA is TGTGCCAGCAGGCTTTGGACAGGGAGTGGCTACACCTTC.

The chain is built from TRBV30 and TRBJ2-5; D not certain. There are 11 residues in the CDR3. Germline V gene lookup returns CDR1 GTSNPN and CDR2 SVGIG (reference sequence). Deletions cut 2 bases from V and 10 bases from J, with 11 bases between. The CDR3 is CAWSTSGIQYF. CDR3 sequence (DNA): TGTGCCTGGAGTACCTCAGGCATCCAGTACTTC.

The chain couples TRBV9 to TRBJ2-3; no clear D. The CDR3 sequence is 14 residues long. Looked up from germline, CDR1 is SGDLS and CDR2 is YYNGEE. Trimming shortened V by 0 bases and J by 8 bases, and 13 bases separated the two germline ends. The CDR3 protein is CASSVGGELGTQYF. The DNA of the CDR3 is TGTGCCAGCAGCGTAGGTGGGGAACTGGGTACGCAGTATTTT.

This rearrangement joins TRBV7-2 to TRBJ2-5; no clear D gene. The CDR3 covers 14 residues. CDR1 and CDR2 (germline): SGHTA, FQGNSA. V was cut by 1 base and J by 5 bases, with 11 bases left in between. The CDR3 DNA is TGTGCCAGCAGCTTAGGGTATAGGGCGGAGACCCAGTACTTC. Encoded protein: CASSLGYRAETQYF.

A remark on this clone: Within the sample, other DNA sequences also encode this same CDR3. The CDR3 DNA reads TGTGCCAGCAGCTCGTCAGATACGCAGTATTTT. Its protein is CASSSSDTQYF. The chain combines TRBV11-2 with TRBJ2-3, with D unclear. Looked up from germline, CDR1 is SGHAT and CDR2 is FQNNGV. Trimming shortened V by 4 bases and J by 4 bases, and 3 bases separated the two germline ends. The CDR3 extends over 11 amino acids.

In the case of this clone: Germline is not matched at one junction end, which may reflect a read error. The V gene is TRBV12-5, the J gene TRBJ2-7; 7 bases are a match to TRBD1. Germline CDR1 and CDR2: LGHNT and FRNRAP. The CDR3 length is 12 residues. The CDR3 is CASGNPSQDRHF. The DNA for the CDR3 is TGTGCTAGTGGCAATCCCTCCCAGGACAGGCACTTC.

This chain connects TRBV4-1 to TRBJ2-2, with D maybe TRBD2 (6 bases). Trimming pared 1 base from V and 5 bases from J, leaving 14 bases between. The length of the CDR3 is 16 residues. CDR1 and CDR2 from the germline V gene are MGHRA and YSYEKL. The CDR3 is CASSQVLAIATGELFF. In DNA form, the CDR3 reads TGCGCCAGCAGCCAAGTACTAGCTATAGCTACCGGGGAGCTGTTTTTT.

V and J are TRBV6-6 and TRBJ1-2, with D maybe TRBD1 (5 bases). Germline loops: CDR1 MNHNY, CDR2 SVGAGI (reference sequence). The CDR3 consists of 13 residues. V lost 4 bases and J lost 2, with 8 bases in between. CDR3 bases: TGTGCCAGCAGTTCGGACACAAACTATGGCTACACCTTC. It encodes CASSSDTNYGYTF.

Only one count was recorded for this clone. This sequence joins TRBV11-2 and TRBJ2-7, with D unclear. CDR1 and CDR2 (germline): SGHAT, FQNNGV. Between the trimmed V and J ends, which lost 5 bases and 4 bases, there was a span of 12 bases. The CDR3 is 13 residues long. Here the CDR3 DNA reads TGTGCCAGCAGCGTTGGTGATAGGTACGAGCAGTACTTC. It is translated as CASSVGDRYEQYF.

This clone was detected only once. CDR3 sequence reads: CASSVGRSGANVLTF. The CDR3, as DNA: TGTGCCAGCAGCGTGGGACGCTCTGGGGCCAACGTCCTGACTTTC. V and J are TRBV7-2 and TRBJ2-6; either TRBD1 or TRBD2 may supply D (5 bases each). Germline V gives CDR1 SGHTA, CDR2 FQGNSA. The CDR3 has 15 residues. Between the trimmed V and J ends, which lost 5 bases and 0 bases, there was a span of 8 bases.